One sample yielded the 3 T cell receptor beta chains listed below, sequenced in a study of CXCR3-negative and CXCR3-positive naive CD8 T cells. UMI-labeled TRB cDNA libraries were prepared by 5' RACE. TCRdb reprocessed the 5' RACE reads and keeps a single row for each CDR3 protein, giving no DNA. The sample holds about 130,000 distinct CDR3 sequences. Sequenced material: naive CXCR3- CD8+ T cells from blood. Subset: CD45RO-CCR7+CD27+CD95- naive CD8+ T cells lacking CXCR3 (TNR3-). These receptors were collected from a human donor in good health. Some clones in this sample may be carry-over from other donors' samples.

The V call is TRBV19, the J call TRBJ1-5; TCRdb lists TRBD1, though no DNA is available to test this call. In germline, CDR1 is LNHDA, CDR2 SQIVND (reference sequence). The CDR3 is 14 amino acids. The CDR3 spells CASPQGWESQPQHF.

The CDR3 loop is CASSPGGLQQYF. J is TRBJ2-7 and V is TRBV7-9; TCRdb proposes TRBD2, but this gene call is untestable without DNA. CDR1 is SEHNR and CDR2 is FQNEAQ in the germline V gene (reference sequence). This CDR3 contains 12 residues.

The CDR3 loop reads CAIRGGAFEQFF. The chain uses TRBV28 and TRBJ2-1; TCRdb proposes TRBD1, but this gene call is untestable without DNA. Germline V gene lookup returns CDR1 MDHEN and CDR2 SYDVKM. CDR3 length equals 12 residues. The full variable domain, completed using reference TRBV28 and TRBJ2-1, is DVKVTQSSRYLVKRTGEKVFLECVQDMDHENMFWYRQDPGLGLRLIYFSYDVKMKEKGDIPEGYSVSREKKERFSLILESASTNQTSMYLCAIRGGAFEQFFGPGTRLTVL.